This T cell receptor (beta chain) originates from a study of blood T cell repertoires in COVID-19. Study details: Nucleic acid was either cDNA or gDNA, and it came from T cells, B-cell-depleted T cells, or PBMCs.

As originally analysed: Amplification of reference gene primers was used by the study to estimate nucleated cell counts. The assay was immunoSEQ multiplex PCR, and TCRdb's table has in-frame clones only and misses some. V and J calls and clone size are as listed in that table; D and trimming were resolved from the DNA. The sample records 410,000 or so clones, approximately 89% being singletons. Patients in Seattle were enrolled during active infection, then followed longitudinally. The germline CDR1 and CDR2 sequences are LNHNV and YYDKDF (reference sequence). CDR3 length equals 15 residues. V was pared by 0 bases and J by 5 bases, with 5 bases of the junction left unmatched.

The sample taken for sequencing was peripheral blood. V usage is TRBV15 and J usage is TRBJ2-5; TRBD1 matches 8 bases. This sequence originates from a woman in her 40s with COVID-19, enrolled during active disease. CDR3 bases: TGTGCCACCAGCAGAGACCGGACAGGGAGTGAGACCCAGTACTTC. As protein: CATSRDRTGSETQYF.